This TCR beta chain is drawn from a study of blood T cell repertoires in COVID-19. Study-level information: T cells, B-cell-depleted T cells, or PBMCs provided the cDNA or gDNA that served as material.

Libraries were prepared by immunoSEQ multiplex PCR; TCRdb keeps only in-frame clonotypes and omits some of them. The sample has 250,000 or so clones; approximately 88% are singletons. The length of the CDR3 is 15 residues. The germline V gene has CDR1 LNHDA and CDR2 SQIVND (reference sequence). V shed 5 bases, J shed 3 bases, and the junction held 5 bases outside the gene matches. This clone was detected a few times. Clinical history as reported by participants underpinned cohort assignment. Sequencing was done on a sample of PBMCs or T cells enriched from blood (not recorded which). The receptor's source is a woman younger than 45 with acute COVID-19. The V and J genes are TRBV19 and TRBJ1-5, with 9 nucleotides matching TRBD1. CDR3 residues: CASSRTGGVNQPQHF. CDR3 in DNA: TGTGCCAGTAGTCGCACAGGGGGCGTCAATCAGCCCCAGCATTTT.